The following is a T cell receptor beta chain sequence with its context. Its specificity is unknown. The junction differs from germline at one of its ends, possibly a read error. Unsorted bulk tissue (roughly 18-32 mg) underwent RNA and DNA co-extraction. The germline V gene has CDR1 MNHNY and CDR2 SVGAGI (reference sequence). This CDR3 contains 12 residues. This entry belongs to a study of tumor-infiltrating lymphocytes in primary liver carcinoma. Across the study: The five patients, who were men and women, ranged in age from 30 to 69 years. Every sample contained roughly 3.65 to 7.5 million productive TCRbeta reads, and these numbers were similar from one tissue type to another.

Study results and limitations: No more than about 8-24% of top clones could be seen in all five tumor regions.

Synthesis of TCR beta cDNA was carried out from approximately 0.55 ug total RNA with a constant-region primer. Generation of the TCR beta libraries relied on three nested multiplex PCR rounds using slightly modified ARM-PCR. Rounds one and two of PCR, each of about 10 cycles, were primed with TRBV1-TRBV30 forward primers and a C-beta reverse primer. Each CDR3 protein is one row after TCRdb ran MiXCR on the multiplex PCR reads. The table has roughly 91,000 distinct CDR3 sequences, about 70% seen once. Sequences were obtained from liver tumor tissue from sampling region 5. Described subset: tumor region T5, tumor centre. The rearrangement links TRBV6-6 to TRBJ2-3; D is unresolved. The sequence derives from a woman aged 60 to 75 with primary liver carcinoma and hepatitis B virus infection. The CDR3 region is CASSLGTDTRYF. The CDR3 coding sequence is TGTGCTAGCAGTTTGGGCACAGATACGCGGTATTTT.